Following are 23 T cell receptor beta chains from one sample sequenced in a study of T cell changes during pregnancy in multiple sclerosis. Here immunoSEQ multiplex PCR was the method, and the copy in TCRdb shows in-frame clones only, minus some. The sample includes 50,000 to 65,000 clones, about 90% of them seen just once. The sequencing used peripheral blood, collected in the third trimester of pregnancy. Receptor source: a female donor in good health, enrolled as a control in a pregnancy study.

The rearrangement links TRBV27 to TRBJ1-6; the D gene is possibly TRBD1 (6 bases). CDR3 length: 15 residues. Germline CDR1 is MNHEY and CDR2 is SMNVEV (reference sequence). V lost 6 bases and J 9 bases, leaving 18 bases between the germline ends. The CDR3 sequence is CASSKFVTGSSPLHF. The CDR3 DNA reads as TGTGCCAGCAGCAAATTTGTAACAGGGAGTTCACCCCTCCACTTT.

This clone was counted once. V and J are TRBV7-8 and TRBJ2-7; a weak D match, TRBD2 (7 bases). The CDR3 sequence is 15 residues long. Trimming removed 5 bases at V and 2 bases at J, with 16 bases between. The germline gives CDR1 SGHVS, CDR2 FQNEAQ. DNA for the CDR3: TGTGCCAGCAGCCTACGGGGGGCTAGTACCTACGAGCAGTACTTC. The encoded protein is CASSLRGASTYEQYF. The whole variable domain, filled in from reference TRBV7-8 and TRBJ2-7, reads GAGVSQSPRYKVAKRGQDVALRCDPISGHVSLFWYQQALGQGPEFLTYFQNEAQLDKSGLPSDRFFAERPEGSVSTLKIQRTQQEDSAVYLCASSLRGASTYEQYFGPGTRLTVT.

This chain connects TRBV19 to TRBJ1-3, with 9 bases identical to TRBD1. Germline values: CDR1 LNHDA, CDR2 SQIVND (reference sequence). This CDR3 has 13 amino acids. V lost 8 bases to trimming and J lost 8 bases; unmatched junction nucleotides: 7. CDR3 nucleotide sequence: TGTGCCAGTGGGACAGGGCTGACGGACACCATATATTTT. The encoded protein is CASGTGLTDTIYF.

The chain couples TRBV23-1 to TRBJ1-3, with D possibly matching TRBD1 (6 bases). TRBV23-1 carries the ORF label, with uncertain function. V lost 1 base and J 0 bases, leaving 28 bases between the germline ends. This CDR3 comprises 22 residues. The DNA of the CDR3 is TGCGCCAGCAGTCAATTGGGGCCCCCCAGGGGTTTTTCCCATTTCTCTGGAAACACCATATATTTT. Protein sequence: CASSQLGPPRGFSHFSGNTIYF.

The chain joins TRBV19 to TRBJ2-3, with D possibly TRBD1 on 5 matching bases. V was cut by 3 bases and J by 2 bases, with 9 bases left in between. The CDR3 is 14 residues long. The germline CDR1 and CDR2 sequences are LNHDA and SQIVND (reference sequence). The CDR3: CASSMGQNTDTQYF. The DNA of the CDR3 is TGTGCCAGTAGTATGGGGCAGAACACAGATACGCAGTATTTT.

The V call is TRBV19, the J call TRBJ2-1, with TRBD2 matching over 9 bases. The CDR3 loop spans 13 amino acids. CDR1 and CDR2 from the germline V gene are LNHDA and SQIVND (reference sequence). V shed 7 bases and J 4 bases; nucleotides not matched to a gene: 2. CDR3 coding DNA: TGTGCCAGTATGCTAGCGGGATACAATGAGCAGTTCTTC. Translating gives CASMLAGYNEQFF.

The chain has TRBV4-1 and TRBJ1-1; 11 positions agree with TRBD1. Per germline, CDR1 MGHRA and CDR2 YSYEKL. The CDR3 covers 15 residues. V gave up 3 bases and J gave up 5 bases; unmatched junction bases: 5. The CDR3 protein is CASSHGQGARTEAFF. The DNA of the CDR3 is TGCGCCAGCAGCCACGGACAGGGGGCGCGGACTGAAGCTTTCTTT.

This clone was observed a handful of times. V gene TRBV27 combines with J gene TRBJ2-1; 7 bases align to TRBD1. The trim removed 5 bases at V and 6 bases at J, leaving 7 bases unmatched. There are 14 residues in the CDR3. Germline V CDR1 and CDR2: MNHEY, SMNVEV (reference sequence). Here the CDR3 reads CASSGRGILNEQFF. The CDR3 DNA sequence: TGTGCCAGCAGTGGCAGGGGGATTCTCAATGAGCAGTTCTTC.

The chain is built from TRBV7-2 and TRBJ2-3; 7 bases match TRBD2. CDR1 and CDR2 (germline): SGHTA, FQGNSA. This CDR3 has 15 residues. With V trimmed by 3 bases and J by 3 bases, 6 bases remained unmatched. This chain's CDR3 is CASSFRGRETDTQYF. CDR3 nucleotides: TGTGCCAGCAGCTTTAGAGGGAGGGAGACAGATACGCAGTATTTT.

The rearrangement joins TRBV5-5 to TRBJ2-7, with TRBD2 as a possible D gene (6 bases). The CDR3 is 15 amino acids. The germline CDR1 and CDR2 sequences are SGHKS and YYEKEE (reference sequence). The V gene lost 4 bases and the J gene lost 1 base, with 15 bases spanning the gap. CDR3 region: CASSPTSGLSYEQYF. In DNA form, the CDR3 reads TGTGCCAGCAGCCCGACTTCGGGACTTTCCTACGAGCAGTACTTC.

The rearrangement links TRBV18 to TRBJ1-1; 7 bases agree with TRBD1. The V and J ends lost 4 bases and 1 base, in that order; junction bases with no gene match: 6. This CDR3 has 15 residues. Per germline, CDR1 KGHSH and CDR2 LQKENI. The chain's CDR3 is CASSLRQGPNTEAFF. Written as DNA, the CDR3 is TGTGCCAGCTCACTCCGACAGGGACCGAACACTGAAGCTTTCTTT.

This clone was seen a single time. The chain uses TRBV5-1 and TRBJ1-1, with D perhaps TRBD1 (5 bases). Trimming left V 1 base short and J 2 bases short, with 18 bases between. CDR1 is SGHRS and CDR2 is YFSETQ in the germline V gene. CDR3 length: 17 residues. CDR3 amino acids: CASSLLPADSINTEAFF. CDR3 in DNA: TGCGCCAGCAGCTTGTTACCCGCCGACAGTATTAACACTGAAGCTTTCTTT.

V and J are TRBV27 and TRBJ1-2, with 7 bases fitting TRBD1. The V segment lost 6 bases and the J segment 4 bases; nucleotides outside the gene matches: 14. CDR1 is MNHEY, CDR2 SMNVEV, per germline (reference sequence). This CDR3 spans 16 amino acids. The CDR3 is CASSTGTVPVGYGYTF. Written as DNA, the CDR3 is TGTGCCAGCAGCACCGGGACAGTGCCTGTCGGCTATGGCTACACCTTC.

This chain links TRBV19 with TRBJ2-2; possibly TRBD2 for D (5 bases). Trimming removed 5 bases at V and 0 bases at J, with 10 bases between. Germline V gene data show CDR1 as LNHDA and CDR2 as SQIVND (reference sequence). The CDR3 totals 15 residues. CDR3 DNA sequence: TGTGCCAGTAGTGTCTCCGGGACGAACACCGGGGAGCTGTTTTTT. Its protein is CASSVSGTNTGELFF.

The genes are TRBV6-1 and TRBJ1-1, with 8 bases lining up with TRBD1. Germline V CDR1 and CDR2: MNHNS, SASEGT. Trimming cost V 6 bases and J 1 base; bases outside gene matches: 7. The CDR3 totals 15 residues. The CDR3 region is CASRAGGLRNTEAFF. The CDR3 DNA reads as TGTGCCAGCAGGGCAGGGGGCCTTAGGAACACTGAAGCTTTCTTT.

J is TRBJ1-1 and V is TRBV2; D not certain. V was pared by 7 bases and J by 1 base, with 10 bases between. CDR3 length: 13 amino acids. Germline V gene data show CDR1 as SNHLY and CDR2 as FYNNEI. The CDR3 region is CASKPEANTEAFF. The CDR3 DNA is TGTGCCAGCAAACCGGAGGCGAACACTGAAGCTTTCTTT. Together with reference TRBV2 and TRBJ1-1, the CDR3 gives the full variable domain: EPEVTQTPSHQVTQMGQEVILRCVPISNHLYFYWYRQILGQKVEFLVSFYNNEISEKSEIFDDQFSVERPDGSNFTLKIRSTKLEDSAMYFCASKPEANTEAFFGQGTRLTVV.

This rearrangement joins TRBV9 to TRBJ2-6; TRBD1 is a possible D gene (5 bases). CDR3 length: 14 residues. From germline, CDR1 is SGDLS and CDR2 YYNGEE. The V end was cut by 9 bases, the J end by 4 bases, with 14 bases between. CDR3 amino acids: CATKPGIGANVLTF. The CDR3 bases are TGTGCCACTAAACCAGGGATCGGGGCCAACGTCCTGACTTTC.

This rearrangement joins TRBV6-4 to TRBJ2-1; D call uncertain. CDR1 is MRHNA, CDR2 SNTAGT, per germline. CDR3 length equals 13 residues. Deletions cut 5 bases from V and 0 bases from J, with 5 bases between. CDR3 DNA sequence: TGTGCCAGCAGTCTTAGCTCCTACAATGAGCAGTTCTTC. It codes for CASSLSSYNEQFF.

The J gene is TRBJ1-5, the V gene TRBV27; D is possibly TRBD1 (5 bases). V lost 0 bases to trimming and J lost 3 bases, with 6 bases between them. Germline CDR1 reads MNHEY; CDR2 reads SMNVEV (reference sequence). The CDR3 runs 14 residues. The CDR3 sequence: CASSLSGVNQPQHF. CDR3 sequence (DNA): TGTGCCAGCAGTTTATCAGGGGTCAATCAGCCCCAGCATTTT.

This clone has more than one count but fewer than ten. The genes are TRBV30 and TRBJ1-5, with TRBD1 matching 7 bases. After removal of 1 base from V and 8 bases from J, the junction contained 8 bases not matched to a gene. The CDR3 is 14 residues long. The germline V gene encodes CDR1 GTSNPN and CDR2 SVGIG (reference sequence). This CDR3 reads CAWSAGQGVKPQHF. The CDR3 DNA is TGTGCCTGGAGTGCCGGGCAGGGGGTTAAGCCCCAGCATTTT. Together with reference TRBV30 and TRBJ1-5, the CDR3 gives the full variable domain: SQTIHQWPATLVQPVGSPLSLECTVEGTSNPNLYWYRQAAGRGLQLLFYSVGIGQISSEVPQNLSASRPQDRQFILSSKKLLLSDSGFYLCAWSAGQGVKPQHFGDGTRLSIL.

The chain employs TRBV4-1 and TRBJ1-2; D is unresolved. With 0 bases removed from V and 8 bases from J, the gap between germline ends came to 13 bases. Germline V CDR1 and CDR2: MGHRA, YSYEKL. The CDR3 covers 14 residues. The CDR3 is CASSQEELAGGYTF. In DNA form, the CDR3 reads TGCGCCAGCAGCCAAGAGGAGTTAGCCGGCGGCTACACCTTC.

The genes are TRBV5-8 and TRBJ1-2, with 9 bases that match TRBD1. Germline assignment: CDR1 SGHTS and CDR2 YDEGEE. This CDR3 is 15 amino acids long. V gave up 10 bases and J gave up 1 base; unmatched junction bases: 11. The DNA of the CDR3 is TGTGCCGGGAGCGGGACAGGGCGGTTTAACTATGGCTACACCTTC. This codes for CAGSGTGRFNYGYTF.

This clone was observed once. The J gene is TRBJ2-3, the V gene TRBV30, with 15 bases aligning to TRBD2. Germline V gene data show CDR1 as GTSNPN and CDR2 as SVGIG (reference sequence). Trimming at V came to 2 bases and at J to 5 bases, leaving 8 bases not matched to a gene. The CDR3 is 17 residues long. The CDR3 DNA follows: TGTGCCTGGAGTTACGGACTAGCGGGGGGGCTTGAAGATACGCAGTATTTT. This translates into CAWSYGLAGGLEDTQYF.